This entry concerns a single TCR beta chain. The table came from immunoSEQ multiplex PCR; TCRdb's copy has only in-frame clones and leaves some out. The sample consists of some 80,000 clones, approximately 97% of them appearing once. The record originates from a study of technical replicates of blood from several donors. The CDR3 runs to 13 residues. Germline V gene data show CDR1 as SNHLY and CDR2 as FYNNEI. The V gene lost 8 bases and the J gene lost 0 bases, with 5 bases spanning the gap. The origin of this receptor is a human donor in good health. The sequenced sample consisted of T cells isolated from PBMCs. The rearrangement uses TRBV2 and TRBJ2-6; no reliable D call. In nucleotides, the CDR3 is TGTGCCAGCCTGTTCTCTGGGGCCAACGTCCTGACTTTC. Its protein is CASLFSGANVLTF.